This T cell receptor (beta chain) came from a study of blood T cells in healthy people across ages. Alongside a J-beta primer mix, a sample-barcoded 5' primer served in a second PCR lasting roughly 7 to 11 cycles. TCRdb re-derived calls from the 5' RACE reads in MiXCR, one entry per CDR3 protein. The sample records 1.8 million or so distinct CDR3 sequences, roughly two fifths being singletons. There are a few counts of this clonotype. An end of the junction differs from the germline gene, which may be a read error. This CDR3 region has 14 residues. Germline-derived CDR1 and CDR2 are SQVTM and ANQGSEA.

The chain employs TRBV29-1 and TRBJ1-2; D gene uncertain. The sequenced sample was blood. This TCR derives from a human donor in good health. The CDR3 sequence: CSVGFPLANYDYTF. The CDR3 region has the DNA TGCAGCGTTGGCTTTCCATTAGCTAACTATGACTACACCTTC.